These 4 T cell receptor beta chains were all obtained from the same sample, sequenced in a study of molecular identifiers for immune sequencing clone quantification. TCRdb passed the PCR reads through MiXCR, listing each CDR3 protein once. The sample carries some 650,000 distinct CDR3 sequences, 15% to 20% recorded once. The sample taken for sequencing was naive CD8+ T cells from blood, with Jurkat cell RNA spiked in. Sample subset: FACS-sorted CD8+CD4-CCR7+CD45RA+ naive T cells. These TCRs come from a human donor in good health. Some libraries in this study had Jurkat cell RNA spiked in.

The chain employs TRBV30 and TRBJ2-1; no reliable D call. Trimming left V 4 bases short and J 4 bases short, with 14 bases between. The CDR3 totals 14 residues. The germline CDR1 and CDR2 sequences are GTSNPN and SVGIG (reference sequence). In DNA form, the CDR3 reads TGTGCCTGGATAGACCCGTCGGAATACAATGAGCAGTTCTTC. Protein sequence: CAWIDPSEYNEQFF.

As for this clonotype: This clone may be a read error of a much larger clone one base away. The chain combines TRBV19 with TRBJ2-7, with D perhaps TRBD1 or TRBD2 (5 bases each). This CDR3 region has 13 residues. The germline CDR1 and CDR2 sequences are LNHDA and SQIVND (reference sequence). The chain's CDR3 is CASSIRGSYGQYF. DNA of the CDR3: TGTGCCAGTAGTATTCGGGGCAGCTACGGGCAGTACTTC.

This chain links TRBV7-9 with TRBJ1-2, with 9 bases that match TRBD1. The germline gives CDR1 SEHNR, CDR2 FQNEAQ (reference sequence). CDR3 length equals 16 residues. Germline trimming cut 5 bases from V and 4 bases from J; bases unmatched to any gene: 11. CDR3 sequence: CASSQFDRGNIYGYTF. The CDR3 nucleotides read TGTGCCAGCAGCCAATTTGACAGGGGGAATATCTATGGCTACACCTTC.

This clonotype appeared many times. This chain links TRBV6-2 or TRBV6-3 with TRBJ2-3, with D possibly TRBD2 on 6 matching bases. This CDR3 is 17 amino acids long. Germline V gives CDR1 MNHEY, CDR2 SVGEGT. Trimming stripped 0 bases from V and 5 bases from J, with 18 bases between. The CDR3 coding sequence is TGTGCCAGCAGTTACTCGTCCGCACCGTCGGGGGTAGATACGCAGTATTTT. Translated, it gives CASSYSSAPSGVDTQYF.